A single T cell receptor (beta chain) is shown here with its context. Its antigen is not yet known. Nothing much larger sits one base from this clone, and base qualities are not available. This specimen includes other DNA sequences encoding the same CDR3. TCRbeta CDR3 regions were amplified from genomic DNA using the immunoSEQ Assay, a bias-controlled multiplex PCR. On the study's bioinformatics: The number of nucleated cells in each sample was estimated by amplification of reference gene primers within the assay. To quantify the absolute abundance of each unique TCRbeta CDR3 rearrangement, sequence reads were collapsed and filtered. For each sample, productive Simpson clonality was calculated by taking the square root of Simpson's diversity index across productive rearrangements. Held by TCRdb, this immuneACCESS table contains in-frame sequences only and omits some clones. Under half of the omission traces to an unresolved V gene where checked; the cause of the rest is unknown. The V and J calls and the clone size are those of that table, but D and trimming were determined from the DNA. This sample holds about 180,000 clones; approximately 85% were observed only once. The ten most abundant clones make up 5% to 8% of the sample.

These data are taken from a study of blood T cell repertoires in COVID-19 (dated by TCRdb to 2019 to 2021). About the full investigation: Collaborator samples came from the United States, Italy and Spain and covered acute and convalescent phases of COVID-19. The prospective study material was composed of cDNA or gDNA derived from T cells, B-cell-depleted T cells, or PBMCs. Deeply sampled blood TCRbeta repertoires from subjects exposed to, actively infected with, or recovered from COVID-19 were included in the dataset. The repertoires were released in a freely available public database meant as a resource for research on the immune response to SARS-CoV-2. Samples were obtained from the ongoing ImmuneRACE study (first 160 participants) and from about 1,300 subjects provided by 6 global collaborators. Nearly every sample came with metadata listing a de-identified subject ID, COVID-19 status, age in years and sex. Where HLA class I and class II types were available, the types were taken from metadata supplied by the sample provider, not from assay-based typing.

Results the study describes overall, beyond this receptor: How much clinical and demographic metadata was included differed by source and by participant, and the metadata was provided uncurated.

Participants in the prospective study were aged roughly 18 to 90 years, lived in some 24 United States geographic areas, and enrolled through a virtual design. In the prospective study, participants were assigned to cohorts based on the clinical history participants reported in a screening survey and a study questionnaire. For ImmuneRACE Cohort 3, a participant was defined as recovered based on two consecutive negative NP/OP PCR tests, clearance by a healthcare professional, or resolution of symptoms. Mobile phlebotomists in the prospective study collected whole blood, serum and a nasopharyngeal or oropharyngeal swab from every participant. Over a roughly two-month period, participants in the prospective study had the option of providing additional blood draws and questionnaires. Prospective study blood samples were shipped either frozen or at room temperature before DNA extraction. V loses 1 base of germline sequence and J loses 4 bases, and the interval between the two ends is 14 bases. Reading the germline V gene (reference sequence) gives CDR1 GTSNPN and CDR2 SVGIG. Reading from cysteine to phenylalanine, the CDR3 counts 14 amino acids. The DNA shown is the 42-base CDR3, in frame from base 1.

Sequences were obtained from PBMCs or T cells enriched from blood (not recorded which). The chain is made from TRBV30 and TRBJ2-7, with a tentative D gene TRBD1 over 6 matching bases. The sequence derives from a man in his forties who had recovered from COVID-19. CDR3 protein: CAWSEGRGRYEQYF. The base sequence is TGTGCCTGGAGTGAGGGCAGGGGCCGATACGAGCAGTACTTC.